This is a list of T cell receptor beta chains from one sample in a study of CD8 T cells in ankylosing spondylitis. Each CDR3 protein gets one entry after TCRdb re-called the 5' RACE reads with MiXCR. The sample records around 100,000 distinct CDR3 sequences, 24% being singletons. Sequenced material: synovial fluid, either unsorted or a sorted T cell fraction (not recorded which). These TCRs come from a male donor with ankylosing spondylitis. Each CDR3 is given with its conserved first and last residue. The D gene is left open where the match is weak. A row's size may be missing; if present it is once, few, many or a size class.

CDR3	DNA	size	D	J	length	V
CASSISGTEDYGYTF	TGCGCCAGCAGCATAAGCGGCACAGAGGACTATGGCTACACCTTC	NA	NA	TRBJ1-2	15	TRBV5-1
CASSSASGNQPQHF	TGTGCCAGCAGCTCCGCCTCTGGCAATCAGCCCCAGCATTTT	many	NA	TRBJ1-5	14	TRBV7-2
CSAPTRQSGDSPLHF	TGCAGTGCTCCAACGAGACAGTCGGGGGATTCACCCCTCCACTTT	few	NA	TRBJ1-6	15	TRBV20-1
CSAPRGGLAIFEQFF	TGCAGTGCTCCTCGAGGGGGACTAGCGATCTTTGAGCAGTTCTTC	many	TRBD2	TRBJ2-1	15	TRBV20-1
CASSYRGLAGTQETQYF	TGCGCCAGCAGCTACCGCGGACTAGCGGGGACCCAAGAGACCCAGTACTTC	NA	TRBD2	TRBJ2-5	17	TRBV5-1
CSASRPSYNEQFF	TGCAGTGCTAGTAGACCATCCTACAATGAGCAGTTCTTC	NA	NA	TRBJ2-1	13	TRBV20-1
CASSLGDRDYNEQFF	TGTGCCAGCAGTTTAGGGGACAGGGACTACAATGAGCAGTTCTTC	few	TRBD1	TRBJ2-1	15	TRBV27
CASSQAGNGNTIYF	TGTGCCAGCAGCCAAGCAGGGAATGGAAACACCATATATTTT	NA	NA	TRBJ1-3	14	TRBV4-2
CASSEQGAPTYEQYF	TGTGCCAGCAGCGAACAGGGGGCCCCGACCTACGAGCAGTACTTC	NA	TRBD1	TRBJ2-7	15	TRBV11-3
CASSAGVGTGDGYTF	TGTGCCAGCAGTGCGGGCGTCGGGACAGGGGATGGCTACACCTTC	NA	TRBD1	TRBJ1-2	15	TRBV25-1
CASHFGGPYNEQFF	TGTGCCAGCCACTTCGGGGGGCCCTACAATGAGCAGTTCTTC	many	NA	TRBJ2-1	14	TRBV5-5
CATSRGLASEGTDTQYF	TGTGCCACCAGCAGAGGGTTGGCTAGCGAAGGCACAGATACGCAGTATTTT	many	NA	TRBJ2-3	17	TRBV15
CARGAKDGLSGNTIYF	TGTGCCAGAGGGGCAAAGGACGGTCTCTCTGGAAACACCATATATTTT	many	NA	TRBJ1-3	16	TRBV2
CASSSSQGYGYTF	TGTGCCAGCAGCTCGAGTCAGGGGTATGGCTACACCTTC	medium-sized	NA	TRBJ1-2	13	TRBV13
CSAPGPNLGYGYTF	TGCAGTGCTCCGGGGCCTAACTTAGGCTATGGCTACACCTTC	few	NA	TRBJ1-2	14	TRBV20-1
CASSSGTTTGELFF	TGCGCCAGCAGCTCCGGGACCACCACCGGGGAGCTGTTTTTT	many	NA	TRBJ2-2	14	TRBV5-1
CASSLTGSNRIHSYEQYF	TGTGCCAGCAGCTTGACAGGTAGCAACCGAATCCACTCCTACGAGCAGTACTTC	NA	NA	TRBJ2-7	18	TRBV7-6
CASTAWTSGSTGELFF	TGTGCCAGCACCGCTTGGACTAGCGGTAGCACCGGGGAGCTGTTTTTT	NA	TRBD2	TRBJ2-2	16	TRBV12-3/TRBV12-4
CASSQSLTTGYTF	TGTGCCAGCAGCCAATCACTGACAACTGGCTACACCTTC	few	NA	TRBJ1-2	13	TRBV14
CASRGGEASYTF	TGCGCCAGCAGAGGCGGGGAGGCGAGCTACACCTTC	few	NA	TRBJ1-2	12	TRBV5-1
CASSFGATGELFF	TGCGCCAGCAGCTTTGGAGCCACCGGGGAGCTGTTTTTT	many	NA	TRBJ2-2	13	TRBV5-1
CASSFRLAGEDTQYF	TGTGCCAGCAGCTTTAGGCTAGCGGGAGAAGATACGCAGTATTTT	few	TRBD2	TRBJ2-3	15	TRBV7-2
CASSLVSGETQYF	TGTGCCAGCAGCTTGGTATCGGGAGAGACCCAGTACTTC	few	NA	TRBJ2-5	13	TRBV5-4
CASSLEVAGGADTQYF	TGCGCCAGCAGCCTGGAGGTCGCGGGGGGGGCGGATACGCAGTATTTT	few	TRBD2	TRBJ2-3	16	TRBV5-1
CASSLAATTGGTEQFF	TGCGCCAGCAGCTTGGCCGCGACTACAGGGGGCACTGAGCAGTTCTTC	NA	TRBD1	TRBJ2-1	16	TRBV5-1
CASSLRQGVTGELFF	TGTGCCAGCAGCCTACGACAAGGGGTCACCGGGGAGCTGTTTTTT	few	NA	TRBJ2-2	15	TRBV5-5
CASNEGSGRPGFMETQYF	TGCGCCAGCAACGAAGGCAGCGGGAGACCCGGGTTTATGGAGACCCAGTACTTC	many	TRBD2	TRBJ2-5	18	TRBV5-1
CASSRGLPERTDTQYF	TGTGCCAGCAGCCGGGGACTTCCCGAAAGGACAGATACGCAGTATTTT	many	NA	TRBJ2-3	16	TRBV27